The 21 T cell receptor beta chains given below trace back to one sample, sequenced in a study of shared clonotypes between healthy human individuals. This table comes from immunoSEQ multiplex PCR, and its TCRdb copy is limited to in-frame clones, with some not included. The table includes about 600,000 clones, more than 95% detected once. Sequenced: naive CD4+ T cells sorted from blood. The subset is: CD45RA+ positively selected. Every receptor here comes from a woman in her thirties in good health.

This chain uses TRBV28 with TRBJ2-3; D is undetermined. Trimming shortened V by 1 base and J by 2 bases, and 7 bases separated the two germline ends. CDR3 length: 14 residues. Germline loops: CDR1 MDHEN, CDR2 SYDVKM. This CDR3 reads CASSLSPLTDTQYF. CDR3 sequence (DNA): TGTGCCAGCAGTTTATCCCCCCTCACAGATACGCAGTATTTT. Filled out from reference TRBV28 and TRBJ2-3, the complete variable domain reads DVKVTQSSRYLVKRTGEKVFLECVQDMDHENMFWYRQDPGLGLRLIYFSYDVKMKEKGDIPEGYSVSREKKERFSLILESASTNQTSMYLCASSLSPLTDTQYFGPGTRLTVL.

The V gene is TRBV6-6, the J gene TRBJ2-5; D gene ambiguous. Per germline, CDR1 MNHNY and CDR2 SVGAGI (reference sequence). This CDR3 has 11 residues. Trimming left V 0 bases short and J 13 bases short, with 9 bases between. The CDR3 nucleotides are TGTGCCAGCAGTTACTCGGACGGACGGTACTTC. Amino acids: CASSYSDGRYF.

The chain is built from TRBV5-1 and TRBJ2-7, with D tentatively TRBD1 (6 bases). Germline CDR1 is SGHRS and CDR2 is YFSETQ. This CDR3 is 17 amino acids long. V gave up 2 bases and J gave up 3 bases, with 21 bases separating them. The CDR3 DNA sequence: TGCGCCAGCAGCTTCAGGGGTAGTTCAGTTCCCAACTACGAGCAGTACTTC. The encoded protein is CASSFRGSSVPNYEQYF. Drawing the rest from reference TRBV5-1 and TRBJ2-7, the complete variable domain is KAGVTQTPRYLIKTRGQQVTLSCSPISGHRSVSWYQQTPGQGLQFLFEYFSETQRNKGNFPGRFSGRQFSNSRSEMNVSTLELGDSALYLCASSFRGSSVPNYEQYFGPGTRLTVT.

V usage is TRBV9 and J usage is TRBJ2-5; D is possibly TRBD2 (6 bases). CDR1 is SGDLS and CDR2 is YYNGEE in the germline V gene. The V end was cut by 6 bases, the J end by 2 bases, with 14 bases between. This CDR3 is built from 14 residues. The DNA of the CDR3 is TGTGCCAGCACCGGGGGAAGGGGACAAGAGACCCAGTACTTC. This gives the protein CASTGGRGQETQYF.

This chain uses TRBV19 with TRBJ1-2; a weak D match, TRBD1 (6 bases). V lost 5 bases to trimming and J lost 8 bases, with 12 bases between them. The CDR3 has 12 amino acids. CDR1 is LNHDA, CDR2 SQIVND, per germline (reference sequence). The DNA for the CDR3 is TGTGCCAGTAGTCCACAAGGGGGAGGCTACACCTTC. Amino acid sequence: CASSPQGGGYTF.

The chain couples TRBV28 to TRBJ2-1; 9 bases line up with TRBD1. The CDR3 is 15 amino acids. V lost 5 bases and J lost 4; bases outside the gene matches: 6. Germline V lookup: CDR1 MDHEN, CDR2 SYDVKM. CDR3 bases: TGTGCCAGCAGTCGGACAGGGGATGGGTACAATGAGCAGTTCTTC. Its translation is CASSRTGDGYNEQFF.

This clone has a single count. The rearrangement links TRBV27 to TRBJ2-2; D ambiguous. Trimming shortened V by 5 bases and J by 3 bases, and 22 bases separated the two germline ends. Germline CDR1 MNHEY, CDR2 SMNVEV (reference sequence). This CDR3 region has 18 residues. CDR3 sequence: CASSPIPPGKLYTGELFF. DNA of the CDR3: TGTGCCAGCAGTCCGATCCCCCCAGGAAAACTTTACACCGGGGAGCTGTTTTTT.

The sample holds a few counts of this clone. V is TRBV11-2 and J is TRBJ1-5, with no clear D. Germline V gene sequence: CDR1 SGHAT, CDR2 FQNNGV. The V and J ends lost 0 bases and 3 bases respectively, with 3 bases between them. CDR3 length: 13 amino acids. CDR3 sequence: CASSLEYNQPQHF. The CDR3 DNA follows: TGTGCCAGCAGCTTAGAATACAATCAGCCCCAGCATTTT.

The V gene is TRBV28, the J gene TRBJ2-7; 9 bases line up with TRBD2. CDR3 size: 16 residues. J lost 5 bases, V lost 5 bases, and 13 bases had no gene match. Looked up from germline, CDR1 is MDHEN and CDR2 is SYDVKM. In DNA form, the CDR3 reads TGTGCCAGCAGTCCCTACAGGGCGGGAGGGGTGGACGAGCAGTACTTC. Amino acid sequence: CASSPYRAGGVDEQYF.

This chain links TRBV7-2 with TRBJ2-1; 9 nucleotides line up with TRBD1. Germline V CDR1 and CDR2: SGHTA, FQGNSA. Unmatched junction bases numbered 8, after V lost 5 bases and J lost 3 bases. The CDR3 is 16 amino acids. The DNA for the CDR3 is TGTGCCAGCAGCGGAGGCCCGGGACAGGGCTACAATGAGCAGTTCTTC. It specifies CASSGGPGQGYNEQFF. The variable domain in full, completed from reference TRBV7-2 and TRBJ2-1, reads GAGVSQSPSNKVTEKGKDVELRCDPISGHTALYWYRQSLGQGLEFLIYFQGNSAPDKSGLPSDRFSAERTGGSVSTLTIQRTQQEDSAVYLCASSGGPGQGYNEQFFGPGTRLTVL.

The gene calls are TRBV9 and TRBJ1-2; D is perhaps TRBD1 (6 bases). The CDR3 sequence is 16 residues long. CDR1 is SGDLS, CDR2 YYNGEE, per germline. Trimming shortened V by 4 bases and J by 4 bases, and 20 bases separated the two germline ends. CDR3 sequence (DNA): TGTGCCAGCAGCATGGTCGGACAGACCACAACCTATGGCTACACCTTC. This sequence encodes CASSMVGQTTTYGYTF.

This clone was picked up one time. A read error may produce the germline difference seen at one junction end. CDR3 in amino acids: CASSYTYTYEQYF. CDR3 DNA: TGTGCCAGCAGTTACACGTACACCTACGAGCAGTACTTC. The chain carries TRBV10-3 and TRBJ2-7; D is uncertain. This CDR3 region has 13 residues. In germline, CDR1 is ENHRY, CDR2 SYGVKD.

CDR3 sequence (DNA): TGTGCCACCCAGCAGGTTGGGCGGGAGGGCATCCCAGATACGCAGTATTTT. Translating it yields CATQQVGREGIPDTQYF. The V gene is TRBV2, the J gene TRBJ2-3; TRBD2 aligns across 9 bases. The CDR3 consists of 17 residues. Germline CDR1 and CDR2: SNHLY and FYNNEI. Trimming took 10 bases from V and 4 from J; bases not matched to a gene: 18.

The chain is built from TRBV18 and TRBJ1-2, with D possibly TRBD1 on 5 matching bases. Germline V gives CDR1 KGHSH, CDR2 LQKENI. This CDR3 has 15 residues. Trimming removed 4 bases from V and 0 bases from J, with 12 bases in between. CDR3 in amino acids: CASSRQGAPNYGYTF. As DNA, the CDR3 is TGTGCCAGCTCACGGCAAGGGGCCCCTAACTATGGCTACACCTTC.

The chain uses TRBV7-9 and TRBJ1-2; no clear D. V was clipped by 6 bases and J by 2 bases, with 16 bases between them. CDR3 length: 15 residues. Germline V gene data show CDR1 as SEHNR and CDR2 as FQNEAQ (reference sequence). CDR3 nucleotides: TGTGCCAGCAGACCAAGTGAGGCGGAAAACTATGGCTACACCTTC. Translating gives CASRPSEAENYGYTF.

Worth noting for this clone: At one end the junction does not follow the germline gene, possibly because of a read error. The chain recombines TRBV9 with TRBJ2-7, with D tentatively TRBD2 (6 bases). Germline V gene data show CDR1 as SGDLS and CDR2 as YYNGEE. CDR3 length equals 17 residues. In DNA form, the CDR3 reads TGTGCCAGCAGCACAAGAGCCGGGACTCGACCCTCCTCCGAGCAGTACTTC. The encoded protein is CASSTRAGTRPSSEQYF.

V gene TRBV4-1 combines with J gene TRBJ1-5; D not resolved. The CDR3 sequence is 14 residues long. V lost 4 bases and J lost 2, with 9 bases in between. Germline CDR1 is MGHRA and CDR2 is YSYEKL. In nucleotides, the CDR3 is TGCGCCAGCAGCCCGGGAGGCGGCAATCAGCCCCAGCATTTT. This translates into CASSPGGGNQPQHF.

The rearrangement links TRBV2 to TRBJ2-2, with D tentatively TRBD1 (6 bases). The CDR3 has 15 amino acids. CDR1 is SNHLY and CDR2 is FYNNEI in the germline V gene. Trimming took 2 bases from V and 1 from J, leaving 8 bases between them. Here the CDR3 DNA reads TGTGCCAGCAGTGAACAGGGGATGAACACCGGGGAGCTGTTTTTT. It encodes CASSEQGMNTGELFF. The full variable domain, in which reference TRBV2 and TRBJ2-2 provide the parts outside the CDR3, is EPEVTQTPSHQVTQMGQEVILRCVPISNHLYFYWYRQILGQKVEFLVSFYNNEISEKSEIFDDQFSVERPDGSNFTLKIRSTKLEDSAMYFCASSEQGMNTGELFFGEGSRLTVL.

The chain uses TRBV18 and TRBJ2-1; TRBD2 aligns across 10 bases. Germline V gene lookup returns CDR1 KGHSH and CDR2 LQKENI. Trimming at V came to 2 bases and at J to 4 bases, leaving 5 bases not matched to a gene. The CDR3 consists of 16 residues. Here the CDR3 DNA reads TGTGCCAGCTCACCAAAAGCGGGAGGGTTTTACAATGAGCAGTTCTTC. It translates to CASSPKAGGFYNEQFF.

The gene calls are TRBV28 and TRBJ2-7, with TRBD2 matching over 11 bases. This CDR3 region has 14 residues. The germline V gene has CDR1 MDHEN and CDR2 SYDVKM. V was clipped by 3 bases and J by 5 bases; unmatched bases: 3. DNA of the CDR3: TGTGCCAGCAGTTTGCTAGCGGGGGGTCACGAGCAGTACTTC. It is translated as CASSLLAGGHEQYF.

The rearrangement joins TRBV28 to TRBJ2-7; a possible D gene is TRBD2 (5 bases). Germline CDR1 and CDR2: MDHEN and SYDVKM. V was trimmed by 5 bases and J by 4 bases, leaving 15 bases between them. This CDR3 is built from 14 residues. The CDR3 reads CASSRHDTSYEQYF. In DNA, the CDR3 is TGTGCCAGCAGTAGGCACGACACTAGTTACGAGCAGTACTTC.